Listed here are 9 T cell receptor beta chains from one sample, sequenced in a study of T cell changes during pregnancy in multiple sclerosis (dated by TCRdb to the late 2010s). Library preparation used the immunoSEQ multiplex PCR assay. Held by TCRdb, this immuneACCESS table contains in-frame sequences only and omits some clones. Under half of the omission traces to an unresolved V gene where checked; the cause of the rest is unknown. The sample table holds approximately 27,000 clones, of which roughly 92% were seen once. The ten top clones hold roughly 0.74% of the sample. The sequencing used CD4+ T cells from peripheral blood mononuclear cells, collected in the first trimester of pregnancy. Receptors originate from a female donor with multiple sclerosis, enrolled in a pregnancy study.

CDR3 protein: CASSLQGVNTEAFF. The CDR3 bases are TGCGCCAGCAGCTTGCAGGGGGTGAACACTGAAGCTTTCTTT. V is TRBV5-1 and J is TRBJ1-1, with 7 bases aligning to TRBD1. Germline V lookup: CDR1 SGHRS, CDR2 YFSETQ. This CDR3 has 14 residues. With 1 base clipped from V and 0 bases from J, the junction kept 0 bases outside the gene matches.

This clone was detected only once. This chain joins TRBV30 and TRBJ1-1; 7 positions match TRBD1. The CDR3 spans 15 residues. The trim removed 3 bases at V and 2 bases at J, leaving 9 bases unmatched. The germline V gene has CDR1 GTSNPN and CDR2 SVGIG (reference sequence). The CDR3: CAWRPPDRANTEAFF. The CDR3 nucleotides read TGTGCCTGGAGGCCCCCCGACAGGGCTAACACTGAAGCTTTCTTT.

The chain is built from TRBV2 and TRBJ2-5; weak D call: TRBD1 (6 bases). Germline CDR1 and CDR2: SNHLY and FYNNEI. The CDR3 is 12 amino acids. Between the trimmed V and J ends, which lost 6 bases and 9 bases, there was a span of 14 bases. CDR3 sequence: CASRATGTPQYF. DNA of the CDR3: TGTGCCAGCAGGGCTACAGGGACGCCCCAGTACTTC.

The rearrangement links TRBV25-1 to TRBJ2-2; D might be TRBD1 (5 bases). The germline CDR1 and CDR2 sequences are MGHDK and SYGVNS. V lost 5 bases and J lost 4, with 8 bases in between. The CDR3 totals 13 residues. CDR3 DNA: TGTGCCAGCAGTAAGGGGTCCACCGGGGAGCTGTTTTTT. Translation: CASSKGSTGELFF.

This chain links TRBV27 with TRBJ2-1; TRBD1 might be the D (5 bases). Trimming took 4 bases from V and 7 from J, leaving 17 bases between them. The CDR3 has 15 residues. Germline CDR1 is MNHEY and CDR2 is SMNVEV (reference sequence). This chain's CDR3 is CASSSGALDGNEQFF. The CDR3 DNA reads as TGTGCCAGCAGTTCTGGGGCACTGGATGGTAATGAGCAGTTCTTC.

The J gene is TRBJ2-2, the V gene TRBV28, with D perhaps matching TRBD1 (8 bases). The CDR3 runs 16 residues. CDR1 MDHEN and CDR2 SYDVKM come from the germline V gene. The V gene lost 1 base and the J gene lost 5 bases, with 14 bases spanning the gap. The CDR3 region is CASSLSDRGGTGELFF. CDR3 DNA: TGTGCCAGCAGTTTATCTGACAGGGGAGGGACCGGGGAGCTGTTTTTT.

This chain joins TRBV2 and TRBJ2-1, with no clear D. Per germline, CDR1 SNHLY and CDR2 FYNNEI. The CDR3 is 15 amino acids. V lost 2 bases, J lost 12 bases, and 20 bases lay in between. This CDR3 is CASSENPHSPFGQFF. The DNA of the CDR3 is TGTGCCAGCAGTGAAAACCCGCACAGTCCGTTCGGGCAGTTCTTC.

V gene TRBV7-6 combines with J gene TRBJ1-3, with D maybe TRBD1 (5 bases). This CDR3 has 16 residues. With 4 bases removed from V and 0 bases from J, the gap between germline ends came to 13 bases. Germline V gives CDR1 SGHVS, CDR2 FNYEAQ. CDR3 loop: CASSSPGLSSGNTIYF. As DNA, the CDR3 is TGTGCCAGCAGCTCCCCAGGGCTGAGCTCTGGAAACACCATATATTTT.

CDR3 sequence: CASSVDSGWGGAEAFF. The CDR3 coding sequence is TGTGCCAGCAGCGTAGATAGTGGGTGGGGGGGAGCTGAAGCTTTCTTT. The V and J genes are TRBV9 and TRBJ1-1; TRBD1 is a possible D gene (5 bases). With 0 bases removed from V and 6 bases from J, the gap between germline ends came to 18 bases. This CDR3 spans 16 amino acids. Looked up from germline, CDR1 is SGDLS and CDR2 is YYNGEE. Drawing the rest from reference TRBV9 and TRBJ1-1, the complete variable domain is DSGVTQTPKHLITATGQRVTLRCSPRSGDLSVYWYQQSLDQGLQFLIQYYNGEERAKGNILERFSAQQFPDLHSELNLSSLELGDSALYFCASSVDSGWGGAEAFFGQGTRLTVV.